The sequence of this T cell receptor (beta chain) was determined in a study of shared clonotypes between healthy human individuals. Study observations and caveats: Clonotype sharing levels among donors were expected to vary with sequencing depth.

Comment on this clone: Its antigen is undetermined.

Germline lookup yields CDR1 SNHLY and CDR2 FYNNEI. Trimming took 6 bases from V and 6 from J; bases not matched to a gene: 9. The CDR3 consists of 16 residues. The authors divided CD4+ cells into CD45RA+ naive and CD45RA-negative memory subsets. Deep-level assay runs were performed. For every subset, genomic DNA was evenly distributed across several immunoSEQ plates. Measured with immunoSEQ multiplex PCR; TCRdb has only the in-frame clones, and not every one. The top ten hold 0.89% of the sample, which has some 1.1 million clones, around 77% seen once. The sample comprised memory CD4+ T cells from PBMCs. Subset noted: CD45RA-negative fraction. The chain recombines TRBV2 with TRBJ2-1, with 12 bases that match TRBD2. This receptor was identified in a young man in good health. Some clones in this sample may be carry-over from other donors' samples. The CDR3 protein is CASRLPSGRESNEQFF. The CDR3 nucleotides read TGTGCCAGCAGGCTCCCTAGCGGGAGGGAGTCCAATGAGCAGTTCTTC.